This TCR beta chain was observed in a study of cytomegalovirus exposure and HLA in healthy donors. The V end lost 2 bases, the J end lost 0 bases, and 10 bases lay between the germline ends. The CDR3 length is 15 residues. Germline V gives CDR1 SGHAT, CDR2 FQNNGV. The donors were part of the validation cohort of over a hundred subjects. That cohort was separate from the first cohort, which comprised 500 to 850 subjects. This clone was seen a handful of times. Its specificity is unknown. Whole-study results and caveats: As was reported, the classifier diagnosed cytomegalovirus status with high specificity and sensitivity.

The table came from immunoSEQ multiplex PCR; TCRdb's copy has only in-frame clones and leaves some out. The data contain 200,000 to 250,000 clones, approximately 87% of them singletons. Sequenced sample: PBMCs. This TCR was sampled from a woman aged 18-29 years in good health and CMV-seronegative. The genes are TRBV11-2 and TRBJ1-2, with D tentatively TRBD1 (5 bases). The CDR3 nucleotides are TGTGCCAGCAGCTTAATGTCAGGGCCTAACTATGGCTACACCTTC. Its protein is CASSLMSGPNYGYTF.